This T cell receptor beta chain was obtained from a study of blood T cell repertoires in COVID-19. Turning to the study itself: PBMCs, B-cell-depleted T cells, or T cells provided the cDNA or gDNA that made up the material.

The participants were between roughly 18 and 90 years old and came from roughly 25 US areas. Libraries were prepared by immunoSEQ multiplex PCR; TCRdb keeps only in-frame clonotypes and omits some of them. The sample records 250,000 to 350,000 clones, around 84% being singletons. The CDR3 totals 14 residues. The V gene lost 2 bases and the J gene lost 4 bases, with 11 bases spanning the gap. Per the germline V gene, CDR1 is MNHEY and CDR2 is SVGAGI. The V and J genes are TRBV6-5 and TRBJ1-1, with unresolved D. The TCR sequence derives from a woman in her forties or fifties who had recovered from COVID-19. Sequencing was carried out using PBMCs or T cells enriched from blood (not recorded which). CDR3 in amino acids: CASSYGIIGTEAFF. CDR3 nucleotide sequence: TGTGCCAGCAGTTACGGTATTATCGGCACTGAAGCTTTCTTT.